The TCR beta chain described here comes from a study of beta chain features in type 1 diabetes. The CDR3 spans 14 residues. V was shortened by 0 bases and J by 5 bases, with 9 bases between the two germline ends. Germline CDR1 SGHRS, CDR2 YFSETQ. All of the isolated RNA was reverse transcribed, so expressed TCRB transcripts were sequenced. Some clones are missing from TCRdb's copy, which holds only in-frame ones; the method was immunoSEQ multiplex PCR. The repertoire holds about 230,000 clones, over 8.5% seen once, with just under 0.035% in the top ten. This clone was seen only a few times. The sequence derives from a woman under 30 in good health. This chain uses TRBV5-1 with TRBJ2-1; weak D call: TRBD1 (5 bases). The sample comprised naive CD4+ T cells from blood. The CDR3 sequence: CASSLGGRDNEQFF. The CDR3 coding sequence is TGCGCCAGCAGCTTGGGGGGCAGGGACAATGAGCAGTTCTTC.